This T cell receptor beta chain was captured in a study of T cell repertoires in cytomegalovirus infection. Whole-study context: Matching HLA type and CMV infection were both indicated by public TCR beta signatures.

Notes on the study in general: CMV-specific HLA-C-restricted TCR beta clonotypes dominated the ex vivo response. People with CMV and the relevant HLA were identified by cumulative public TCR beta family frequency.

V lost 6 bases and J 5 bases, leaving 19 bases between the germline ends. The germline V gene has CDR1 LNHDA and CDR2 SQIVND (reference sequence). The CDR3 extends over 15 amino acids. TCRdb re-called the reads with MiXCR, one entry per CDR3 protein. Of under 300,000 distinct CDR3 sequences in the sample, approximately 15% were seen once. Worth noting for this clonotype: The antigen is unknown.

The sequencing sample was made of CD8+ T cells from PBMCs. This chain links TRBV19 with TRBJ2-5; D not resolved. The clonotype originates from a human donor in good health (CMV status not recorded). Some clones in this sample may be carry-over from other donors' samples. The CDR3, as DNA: TGTGCCAGTAGCCGTCCCGGGTACGATCGGGAGACCCAGTACTTC. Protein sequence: CASSRPGYDRETQYF.